This record covers a single T cell receptor beta chain. Its antigen is undetermined. This entry is derived from a study of cytomegalovirus exposure and HLA in healthy donors. Use of 60 Vbeta and 13 Jbeta primers characterized the PCR. Some clones are missing from TCRdb's copy, which holds only in-frame ones; the method was immunoSEQ multiplex PCR. This table holds around 180,000 clones, 84% found once. This CDR3 has 11 residues. Germline V lookup: CDR1 DFQATT, CDR2 SNEGSKA (reference sequence). Study conclusions and caveats: When the data were analyzed later, several of the most significant clusters appeared to be linked to common viral pathogens.

This sequence joins TRBV20-1 and TRBJ2-7; a possible D gene is TRBD1 (6 bases). The sample was PBMCs. This receptor was taken from a boy between 10 and 17 years old in good health and CMV-seronegative. DNA of the CDR3: TGCTCCGGGACAAGTAACTACGAGCAGTACTTC. Its translation: CSGTSNYEQYF.